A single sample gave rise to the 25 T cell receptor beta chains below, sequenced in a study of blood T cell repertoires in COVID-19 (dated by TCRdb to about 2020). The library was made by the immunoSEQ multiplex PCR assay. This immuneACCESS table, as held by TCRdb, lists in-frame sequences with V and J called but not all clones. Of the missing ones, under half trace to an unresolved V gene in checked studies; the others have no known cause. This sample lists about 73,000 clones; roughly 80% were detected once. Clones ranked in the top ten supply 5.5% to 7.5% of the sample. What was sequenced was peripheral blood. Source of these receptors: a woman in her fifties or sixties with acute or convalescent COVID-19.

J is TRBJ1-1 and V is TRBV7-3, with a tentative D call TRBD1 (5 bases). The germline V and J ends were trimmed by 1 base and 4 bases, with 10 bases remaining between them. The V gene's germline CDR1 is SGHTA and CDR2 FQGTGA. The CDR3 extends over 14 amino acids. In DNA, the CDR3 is TGTGCCAGCAGCTTAAGTGGGGGAGGCACTGAAGCTTTCTTT. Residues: CASSLSGGGTEAFF.

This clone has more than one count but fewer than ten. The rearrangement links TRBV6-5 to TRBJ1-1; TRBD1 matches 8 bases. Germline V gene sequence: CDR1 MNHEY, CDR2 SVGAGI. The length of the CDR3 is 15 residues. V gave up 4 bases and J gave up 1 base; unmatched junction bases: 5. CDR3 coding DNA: TGTGCCAGCAGTTCTACAGGGGGGGCGAACACTGAAGCTTTCTTT. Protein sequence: CASSSTGGANTEAFF.

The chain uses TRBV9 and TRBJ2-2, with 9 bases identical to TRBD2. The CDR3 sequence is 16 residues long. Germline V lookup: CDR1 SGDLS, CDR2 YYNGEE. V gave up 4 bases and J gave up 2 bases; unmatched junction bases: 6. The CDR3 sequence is CASSPLAGTNTGELFF. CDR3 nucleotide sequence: TGTGCCAGCAGCCCTCTAGCGGGGACCAACACCGGGGAGCTGTTTTTT. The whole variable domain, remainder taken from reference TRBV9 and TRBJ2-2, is DSGVTQTPKHLITATGQRVTLRCSPRSGDLSVYWYQQSLDQGLQFLIQYYNGEERAKGNILERFSAQQFPDLHSELNLSSLELGDSALYFCASSPLAGTNTGELFFGEGSRLTVL.

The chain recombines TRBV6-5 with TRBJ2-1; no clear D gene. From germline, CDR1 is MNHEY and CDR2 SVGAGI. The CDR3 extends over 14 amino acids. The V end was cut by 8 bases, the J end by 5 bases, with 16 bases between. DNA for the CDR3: TGTGCCAGCTGGAATAGGAGAAATAACAATGAGCAGTTCTTC. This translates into CASWNRRNNNEQFF.

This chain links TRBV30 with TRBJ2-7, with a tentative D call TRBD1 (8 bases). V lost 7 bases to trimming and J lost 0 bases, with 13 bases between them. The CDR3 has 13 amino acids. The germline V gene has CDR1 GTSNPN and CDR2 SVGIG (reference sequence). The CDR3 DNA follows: TGTGCCTCAAGCGGGACAGGCTCCTACGAGCAGTACTTC. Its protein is CASSGTGSYEQYF.

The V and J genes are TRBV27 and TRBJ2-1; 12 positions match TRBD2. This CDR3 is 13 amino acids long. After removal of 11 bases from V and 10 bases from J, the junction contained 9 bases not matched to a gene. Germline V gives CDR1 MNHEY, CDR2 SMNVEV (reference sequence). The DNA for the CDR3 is TGTGCCGGGAGGACTAGCGGGGAGAGGGAGCAGTTCTTC. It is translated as CAGRTSGEREQFF.

CDR3 residues: CASRNRGYGYTF. CDR3 bases: TGCGCCAGCAGGAACAGGGGCTATGGCTACACCTTC. The rearrangement joins TRBV10-2 to TRBJ1-2, with 7 nucleotides matching TRBD1. V gave up 6 bases and J gave up 4 bases; unmatched junction bases: 2. The CDR3 is made up of 12 amino acids. Per germline, CDR1 WSHSY and CDR2 SAAADI.

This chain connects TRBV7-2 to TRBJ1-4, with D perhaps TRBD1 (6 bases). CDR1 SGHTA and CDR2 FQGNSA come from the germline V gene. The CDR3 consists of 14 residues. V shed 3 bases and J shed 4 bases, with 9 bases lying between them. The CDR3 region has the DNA TGTGCCAGCAGCTTTGGGGGCTTTAATGAAAAACTGTTTTTT. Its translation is CASSFGGFNEKLFF. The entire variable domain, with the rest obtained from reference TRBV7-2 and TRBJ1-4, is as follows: GAGVSQSPSNKVTEKGKDVELRCDPISGHTALYWYRQSLGQGLEFLIYFQGNSAPDKSGLPSDRFSAERTGGSVSTLTIQRTQQEDSAVYLCASSFGGFNEKLFFGSGTQLSVL.

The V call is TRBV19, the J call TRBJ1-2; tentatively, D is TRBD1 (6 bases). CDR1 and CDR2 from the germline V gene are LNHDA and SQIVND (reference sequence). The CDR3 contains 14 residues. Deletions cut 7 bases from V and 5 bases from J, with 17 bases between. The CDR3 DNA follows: TGTGCCAGTAATTCCGCAGGGGAAGGATATGGCTACACCTTC. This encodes CASNSAGEGYGYTF.

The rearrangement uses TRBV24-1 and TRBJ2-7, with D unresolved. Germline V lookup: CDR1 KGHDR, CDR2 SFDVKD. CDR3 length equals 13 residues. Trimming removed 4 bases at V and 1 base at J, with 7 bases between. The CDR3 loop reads CATSDRSSYEQYF. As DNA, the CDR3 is TGTGCCACCAGTGACAGGTCATCCTACGAGCAGTACTTC.

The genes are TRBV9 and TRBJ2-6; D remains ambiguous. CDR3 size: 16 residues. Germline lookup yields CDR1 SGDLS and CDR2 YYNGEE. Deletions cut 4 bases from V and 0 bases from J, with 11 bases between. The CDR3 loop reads CASSPAGFSGANVLTF. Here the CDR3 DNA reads TGTGCCAGCAGCCCTGCAGGCTTCTCTGGGGCCAACGTCCTGACTTTC.

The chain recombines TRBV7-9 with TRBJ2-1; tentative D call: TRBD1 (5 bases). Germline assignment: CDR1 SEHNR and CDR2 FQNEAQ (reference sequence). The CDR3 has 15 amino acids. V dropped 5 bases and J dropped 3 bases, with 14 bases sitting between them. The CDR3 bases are TGTGCCAGCAGCCAGGACATAGGGCTCTACAATGAGCAGTTCTTC. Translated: CASSQDIGLYNEQFF.

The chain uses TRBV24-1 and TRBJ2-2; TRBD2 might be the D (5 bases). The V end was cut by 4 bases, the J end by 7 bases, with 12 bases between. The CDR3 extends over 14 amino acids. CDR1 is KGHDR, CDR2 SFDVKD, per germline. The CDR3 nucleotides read TGTGCCACCAGTGACTCCGGCCGGGACGGGGAGCTGTTTTTT. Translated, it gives CATSDSGRDGELFF.

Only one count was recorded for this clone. The chain's CDR3 is CASSPGAGGGYTF. In nucleotides, the CDR3 is TGTGCCAGCAGCCCGGGGGCAGGGGGCGGCTACACCTTC. This rearrangement joins TRBV7-2 to TRBJ1-2; 8 bases are a match to TRBD1. The V gene's germline CDR1 is SGHTA and CDR2 FQGNSA. J gave up 8 bases and V 5 bases, and 7 bases lay outside the gene matches. The CDR3 is 13 amino acids.

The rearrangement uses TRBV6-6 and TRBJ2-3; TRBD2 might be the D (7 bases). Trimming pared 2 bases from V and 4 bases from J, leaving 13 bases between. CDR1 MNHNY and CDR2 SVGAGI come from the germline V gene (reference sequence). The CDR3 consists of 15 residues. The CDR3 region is CASSYGRGGADTQYF. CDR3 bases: TGTGCCAGCAGTTACGGTCGAGGGGGGGCAGATACGCAGTATTTT.

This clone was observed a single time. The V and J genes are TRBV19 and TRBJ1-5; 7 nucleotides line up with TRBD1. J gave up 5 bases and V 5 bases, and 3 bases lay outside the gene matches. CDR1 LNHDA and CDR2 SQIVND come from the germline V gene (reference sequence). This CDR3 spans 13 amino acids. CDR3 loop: CASSFTGDQPQHF. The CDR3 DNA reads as TGTGCCAGTAGTTTTACAGGGGATCAGCCCCAGCATTTT.

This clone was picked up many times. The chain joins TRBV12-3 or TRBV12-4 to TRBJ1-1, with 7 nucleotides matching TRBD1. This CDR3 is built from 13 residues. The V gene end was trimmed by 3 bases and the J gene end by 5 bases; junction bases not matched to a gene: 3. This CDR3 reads CASSFTGATEAFF. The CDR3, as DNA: TGTGCCAGCAGTTTCACAGGGGCGACTGAAGCTTTCTTT.

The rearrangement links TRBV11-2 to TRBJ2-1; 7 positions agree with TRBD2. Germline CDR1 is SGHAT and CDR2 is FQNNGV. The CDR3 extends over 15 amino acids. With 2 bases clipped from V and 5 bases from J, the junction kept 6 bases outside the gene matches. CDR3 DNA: TGTGCCAGCAGCTTATCCGGGGGGTACGACAATGAGCAGTTCTTC. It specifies CASSLSGGYDNEQFF.

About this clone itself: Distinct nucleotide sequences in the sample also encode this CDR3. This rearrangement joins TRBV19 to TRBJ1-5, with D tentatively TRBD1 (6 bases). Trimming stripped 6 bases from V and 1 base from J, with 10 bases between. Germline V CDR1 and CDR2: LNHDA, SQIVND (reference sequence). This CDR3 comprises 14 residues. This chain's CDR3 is CASSRGGSNQPQHF. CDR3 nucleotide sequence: TGTGCCAGTAGCCGAGGGGGAAGCAATCAGCCCCAGCATTTT. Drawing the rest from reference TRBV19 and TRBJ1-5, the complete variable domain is DGGITQSPKYLFRKEGQNVTLSCEQNLNHDAMYWYRQDPGQGLRLIYYSQIVNDFQKGDIAEGYSVSREKKESFPLTVTSAQKNPTAFYLCASSRGGSNQPQHFGDGTRLSIL.

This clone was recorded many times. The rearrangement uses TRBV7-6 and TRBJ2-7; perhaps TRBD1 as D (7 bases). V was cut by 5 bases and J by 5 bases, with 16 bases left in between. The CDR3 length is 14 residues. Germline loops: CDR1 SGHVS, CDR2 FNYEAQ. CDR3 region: CASSPQGGVDEQYF. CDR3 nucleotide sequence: TGTGCCAGCAGCCCGCAGGGGGGAGTGGACGAGCAGTACTTC.

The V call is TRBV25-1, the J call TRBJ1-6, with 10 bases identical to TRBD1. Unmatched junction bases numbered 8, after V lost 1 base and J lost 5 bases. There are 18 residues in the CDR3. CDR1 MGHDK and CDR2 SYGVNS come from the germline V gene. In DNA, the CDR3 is TGTGCCAGCAGTGAATCTCGGACAGGGGGGTGGAATAATTCACCCCTCCACTTT. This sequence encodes CASSESRTGGWNNSPLHF.

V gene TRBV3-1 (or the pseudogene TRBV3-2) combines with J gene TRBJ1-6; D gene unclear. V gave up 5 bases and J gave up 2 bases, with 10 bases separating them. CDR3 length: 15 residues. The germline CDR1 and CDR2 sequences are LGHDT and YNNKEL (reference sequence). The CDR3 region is CASSYTDTYNSPLHF. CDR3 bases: TGTGCCAGCAGCTACACCGACACCTATAATTCACCCCTCCACTTT.

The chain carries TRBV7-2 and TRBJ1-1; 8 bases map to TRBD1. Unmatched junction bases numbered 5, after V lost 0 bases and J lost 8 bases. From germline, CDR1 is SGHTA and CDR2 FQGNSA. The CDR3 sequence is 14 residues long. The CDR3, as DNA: TGTGCCAGCAGCTTAGCCAGGGGGCGCATAGAAGCTTTCTTT. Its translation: CASSLARGRIEAFF.

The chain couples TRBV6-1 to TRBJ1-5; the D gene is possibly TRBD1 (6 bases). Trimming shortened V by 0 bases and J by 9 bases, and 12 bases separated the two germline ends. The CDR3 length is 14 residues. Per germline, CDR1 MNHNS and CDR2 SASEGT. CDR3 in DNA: TGTGCCAGCAGTGAAGCCCCAGGGGATAGGCCCCAGCATTTT. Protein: CASSEAPGDRPQHF.

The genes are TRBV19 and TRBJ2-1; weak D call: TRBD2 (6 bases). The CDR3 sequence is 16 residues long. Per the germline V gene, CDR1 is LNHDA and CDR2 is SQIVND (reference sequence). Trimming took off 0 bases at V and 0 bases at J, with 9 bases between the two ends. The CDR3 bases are TGTGCCAGTAGTATAGATTCGACTAGCTCCTACAATGAGCAGTTCTTC. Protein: CASSIDSTSSYNEQFF.